The TCR beta chain described here comes from a study of T cell responses to AZD1222 COVID-19 vaccine. Study-wide findings and caveats: Breadth and depth of Spike-specific TCRs rose after two AZD1222 doses. Mostly white British, mostly female donors; authors suggested clonal diversity may be underestimated. The peak T cell response came first, and repertoires were sampled only after it.

As regards this clone: Its target is unknown.

V was clipped by 8 bases and J by 1 base, with 21 bases between them. The length of the CDR3 is 16 residues. Germline V CDR1 and CDR2: WNHNN, SYGVQD (reference sequence). Data came from immunoSEQ multiplex PCR; TCRdb stores just in-frame clones and leaves some out. The sample has about 140,000 clones; approximately 93% are singletons. This chain uses TRBV10-1 with TRBJ2-7; D is ambiguous. The TCR originated in an adult in good health. The specimen comprised peripheral blood, sampled on day 0 of MenACWY control vaccination. CDR3 nucleotide sequence: TGCGCCAGCCGTCCCAAGACGGCCCTTTTATCCTACGAGCAGTACTTC. Its protein product is CASRPKTALLSYEQYF.